The T cell receptor (beta chain) described here comes from a study of identical twins. This clonotype was counted only a few times. Antigen unknown. Study-wide results and caveats: Instead of following the same donors, the conclusions were based on cross-sectional statistical analysis. Recombination models fit unrelated individuals' TCR alpha sharing but underestimated twins'.

Template switching added a universal primer site, and cDNA bore unique molecular identifiers. TCRdb processed the 5' RACE reads anew with MiXCR; each CDR3 protein has one entry. In the table there are around 500,000 distinct CDR3 sequences, 14% of which are singletons. Deletions cut 5 bases from V and 4 bases from J, with 13 bases between. This CDR3 region has 14 residues. Germline V gene data show CDR1 as SNHLY and CDR2 as FYNNEI. These same records also appear under a second study, on yellow fever vaccine responses in identical twins. This second report adds: Reported findings indicate that twins' vaccine T cell responses seemed partially convergent, partially personalized.

The gene calls are TRBV2 and TRBJ2-3, with D perhaps given as TRBD1 or TRBD2 (6 bases each). The sequenced material came from CD4+ T cells sorted from blood. The clonotype was recovered from a woman aged 18-30 years in good health. In nucleotides, the CDR3 is TGTGCCAGCAGTAACACCCGGGGGCCAGATACGCAGTATTTT. Protein: CASSNTRGPDTQYF.